This record concerns one T cell receptor (beta chain) sequence. What it binds is not known. TCRdb's copy holds only in-frame clones and misses some; the assay was immunoSEQ multiplex PCR. The sample gives 60,000 to 85,000 clones, around 94% of which show up once; roughly 1.4% is in the top ten. The data stem from a study of cytomegalovirus exposure and HLA in healthy donors. Across the study: The approximately 120 validation repertoires and the approximately 630 first-cohort repertoires shared a platform, a later analysis reported.

The CDR3 is made up of 17 amino acids. With 1 base removed from V and 5 bases from J, the gap between germline ends came to 17 bases. The germline gives CDR1 SGHVS, CDR2 FQNEAQ. Study observations and caveats: Rarity characterized most TCR sequences, yet some public TCRs appeared in many donors.

The specimen sequenced was PBMCs. This sequence originates from a man between 18 and 29 years old in good health and CMV-seropositive. The chain combines TRBV7-8 with TRBJ1-4; no reliable D call. This chain's CDR3 is CASSLGSFGDHNEKLFF. The CDR3 DNA follows: TGTGCCAGCAGCTTAGGAAGTTTCGGGGATCACAATGAAAAACTGTTTTTT.